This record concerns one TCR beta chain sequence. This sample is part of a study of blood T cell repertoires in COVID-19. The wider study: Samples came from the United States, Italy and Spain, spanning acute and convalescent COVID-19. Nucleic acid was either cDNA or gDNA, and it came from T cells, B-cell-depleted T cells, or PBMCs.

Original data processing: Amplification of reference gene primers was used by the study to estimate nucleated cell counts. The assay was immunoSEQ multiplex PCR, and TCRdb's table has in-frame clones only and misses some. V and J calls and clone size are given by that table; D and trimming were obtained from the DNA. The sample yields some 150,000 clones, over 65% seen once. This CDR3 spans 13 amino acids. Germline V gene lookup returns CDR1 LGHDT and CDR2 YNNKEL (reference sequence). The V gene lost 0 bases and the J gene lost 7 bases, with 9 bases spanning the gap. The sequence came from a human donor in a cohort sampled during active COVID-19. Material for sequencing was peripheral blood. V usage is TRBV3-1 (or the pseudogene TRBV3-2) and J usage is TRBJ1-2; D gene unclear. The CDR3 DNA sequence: TGTGCCAGCAGCCAAGATCCCGACTCTGGCTACACCTTC. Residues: CASSQDPDSGYTF.